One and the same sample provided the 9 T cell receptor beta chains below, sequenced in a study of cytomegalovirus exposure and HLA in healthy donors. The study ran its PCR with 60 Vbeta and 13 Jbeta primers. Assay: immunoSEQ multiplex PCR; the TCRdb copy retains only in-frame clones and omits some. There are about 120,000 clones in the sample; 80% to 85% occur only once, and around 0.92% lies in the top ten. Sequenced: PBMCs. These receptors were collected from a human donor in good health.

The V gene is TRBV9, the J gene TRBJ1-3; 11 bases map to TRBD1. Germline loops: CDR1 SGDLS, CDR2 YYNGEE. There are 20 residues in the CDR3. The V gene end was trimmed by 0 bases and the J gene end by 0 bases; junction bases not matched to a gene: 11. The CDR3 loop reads CASSVATGTGGALSGNTIYF. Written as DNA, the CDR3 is TGTGCCAGCAGCGTAGCTACAGGGACAGGGGGTGCTCTCTCTGGAAACACCATATATTTT.

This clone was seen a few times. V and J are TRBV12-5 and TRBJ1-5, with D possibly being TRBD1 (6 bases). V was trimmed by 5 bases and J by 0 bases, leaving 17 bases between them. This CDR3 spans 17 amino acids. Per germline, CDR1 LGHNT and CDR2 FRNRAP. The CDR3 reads CASGGMGQGYSNQPQHF. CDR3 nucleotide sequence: TGTGCTAGTGGTGGCATGGGGCAGGGGTATAGCAATCAGCCCCAGCATTTT.

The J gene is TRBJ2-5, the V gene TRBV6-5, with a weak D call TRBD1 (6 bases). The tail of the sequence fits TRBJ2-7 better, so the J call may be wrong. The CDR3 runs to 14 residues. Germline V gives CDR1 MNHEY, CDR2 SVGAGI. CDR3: CASHRDTVSYEQYF. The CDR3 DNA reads TGTGCCAGCCACCGGGACACCGTCTCCTACGAGCAGTACTTC.

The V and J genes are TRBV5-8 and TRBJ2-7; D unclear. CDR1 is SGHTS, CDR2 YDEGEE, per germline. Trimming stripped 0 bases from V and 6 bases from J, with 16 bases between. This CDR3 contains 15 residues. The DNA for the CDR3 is TGTGCCAGCAGCTTGGACCCGATAGAACGTCCCGAGCAGTACTTC. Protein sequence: CASSLDPIERPEQYF. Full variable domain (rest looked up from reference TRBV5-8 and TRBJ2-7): EAGVTQSPTHLIKTRGQQATLRCSPISGHTSVYWYQQALGLGLQFLLWYDEGEERNRGNFPPRFSGRQFPNYSSELNVNALELEDSALYLCASSLDPIERPEQYFGPGTRLTVT.

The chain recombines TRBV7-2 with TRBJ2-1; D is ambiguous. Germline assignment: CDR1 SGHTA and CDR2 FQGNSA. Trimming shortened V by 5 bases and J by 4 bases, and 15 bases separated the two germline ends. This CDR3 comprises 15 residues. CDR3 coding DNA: TGTGCCAGCAGCGCTTCTTTTGGGCTATACAATGAGCAGTTCTTC. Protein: CASSASFGLYNEQFF. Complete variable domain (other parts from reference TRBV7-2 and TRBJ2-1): GAGVSQSPSNKVTEKGKDVELRCDPISGHTALYWYRQSLGQGLEFLIYFQGNSAPDKSGLPSDRFSAERTGGSVSTLTIQRTQQEDSAVYLCASSASFGLYNEQFFGPGTRLTVL.

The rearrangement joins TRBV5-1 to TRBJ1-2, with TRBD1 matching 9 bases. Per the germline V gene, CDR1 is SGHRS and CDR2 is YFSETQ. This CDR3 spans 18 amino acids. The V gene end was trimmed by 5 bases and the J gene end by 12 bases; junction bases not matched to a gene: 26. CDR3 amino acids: CASRLHEPGQGLFNKDTF. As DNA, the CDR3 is TGCGCCAGCAGACTCCACGAACCGGGACAGGGCCTTTTTAATAAGGACACCTTC.

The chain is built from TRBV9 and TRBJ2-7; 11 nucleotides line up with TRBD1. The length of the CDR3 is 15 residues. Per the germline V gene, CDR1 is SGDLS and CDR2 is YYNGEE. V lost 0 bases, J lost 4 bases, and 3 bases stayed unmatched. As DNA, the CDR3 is TGTGCCAGCAGCGTAGGGGACAGGGGGGCTTACGAGCAGTACTTC. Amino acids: CASSVGDRGAYEQYF.

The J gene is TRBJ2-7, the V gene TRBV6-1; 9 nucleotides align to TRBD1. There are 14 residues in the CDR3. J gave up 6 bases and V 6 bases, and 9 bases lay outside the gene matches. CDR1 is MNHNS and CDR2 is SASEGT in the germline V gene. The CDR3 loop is CASRSITGGGEQYF. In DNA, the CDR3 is TGTGCCAGCAGATCCATCACAGGGGGCGGCGAGCAGTACTTC.

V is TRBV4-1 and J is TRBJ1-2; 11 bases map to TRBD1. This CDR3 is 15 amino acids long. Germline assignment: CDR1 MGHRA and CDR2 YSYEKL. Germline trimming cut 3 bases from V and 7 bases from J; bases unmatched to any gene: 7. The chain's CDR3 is CASSHPGQGGIGYTF. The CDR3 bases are TGCGCCAGCAGCCACCCGGGACAGGGGGGGATTGGCTACACCTTC.